These 7 T cell receptor beta chains were sequenced from one sample in a study of blood T cell repertoires in COVID-19. TCRdb's table, derived via immunoSEQ multiplex PCR, lists solely in-frame clones and lacks some. This sample has about 49,000 clones, with about 88% found just once. Material: peripheral blood. The source of these receptors is a man aged 40-50 years with active COVID-19.

This clone appeared once. The J gene is TRBJ1-2, the V gene TRBV27; D may be TRBD1 (5 bases). V dropped 5 bases and J dropped 4 bases, with 20 bases sitting between them. This CDR3 region has 16 residues. Germline lookup yields CDR1 MNHEY and CDR2 SMNVEV (reference sequence). CDR3 region: CASSRMDTLSSYGYTF. CDR3 nucleotides: TGTGCCAGCAGTCGTATGGACACCCTCAGTTCCTATGGCTACACCTTC.

The rearrangement links TRBV18 to TRBJ2-7; TRBD1 might be the D (6 bases). This CDR3 is built from 18 residues. Trimming took 3 bases from V and 2 from J, leaving 23 bases between them. The germline V gene has CDR1 KGHSH and CDR2 LQKENI. The CDR3 sequence is CASSPNGADRTDPYEQYF. CDR3 nucleotide sequence: TGTGCCAGCTCACCCAATGGGGCCGACAGGACGGATCCCTACGAGCAGTACTTC.

The rearrangement links TRBV19 to TRBJ2-7, with 14 bases identical to TRBD2. Per the germline V gene, CDR1 is LNHDA and CDR2 is SQIVND (reference sequence). Trimming cost V 7 bases and J 10 bases; bases outside gene matches: 6. This CDR3 spans 13 amino acids. CDR3 coding DNA: TGTGCCAGTACCTCAGGGACTAGCGGGAGTCAGTACTTC. It codes for CASTSGTSGSQYF.

This clone was detected a few times. The V gene is TRBV19, the J gene TRBJ2-1; D unresolved. The CDR3 totals 12 residues. V lost 8 bases and J lost 3, with 8 bases in between. CDR1 and CDR2 (germline): LNHDA, SQIVND (reference sequence). CDR3 residues: CASVGVYNEQFF. CDR3 sequence (DNA): TGTGCCAGTGTGGGCGTCTACAATGAGCAGTTCTTC.

The chain recombines TRBV27 with TRBJ1-2, with TRBD1 as a possible D gene (6 bases). This CDR3 is built from 15 residues. Germline V gives CDR1 MNHEY, CDR2 SMNVEV (reference sequence). V was pared by 10 bases and J by 8 bases, with 26 bases between. The CDR3 here is CATRWGSTGIGGYTF. CDR3 nucleotides: TGTGCCACCCGTTGGGGGTCAACAGGGATAGGGGGCTACACCTTC.

V is TRBV27 and J is TRBJ2-3; 8 nucleotides match TRBD2. V lost 5 bases and J lost 2; bases outside the gene matches: 15. The CDR3 has 18 residues. CDR1 is MNHEY, CDR2 SMNVEV, per germline (reference sequence). The CDR3 is CASSPRLSGSYVTDTQYF. The DNA for the CDR3 is TGTGCCAGCAGTCCTAGACTAAGCGGGAGTTATGTCACAGATACGCAGTATTTT.

This clone is a singleton in its sample. The chain couples TRBV11-3 to TRBJ1-3, with no clear D. CDR3 length equals 15 residues. Germline V gene sequence: CDR1 SGHNT, CDR2 YENEEA. V was trimmed by 0 bases and J by 3 bases, leaving 9 bases between them. The CDR3, as DNA: TGTGCCAGCAGCTTAGATCTAAGGAGTGGAAACACCATATATTTT. This encodes CASSLDLRSGNTIYF. Based on the CDR3 plus reference TRBV11-3 and TRBJ1-3, the full variable domain is EAGVVQSPRYKIIEKKQPVAFWCNPISGHNTLYWYLQNLGQGPELLIRYENEEAVDDSQLPKDRFSAERLKGVDSTLKIQPAELGDSAVYLCASSLDLRSGNTIYFGEGSWLTVV.